The 18 T cell receptor beta chains given below trace back to one sample, sequenced in a study of T cell repertoires in cytomegalovirus infection. TCRdb used MiXCR to reprocess the reads, holding one entry per CDR3 protein. The sample holds 400,000 or so distinct CDR3 sequences, less than 20% seen once. Sequenced input: PBMCs. These receptors all come from a human donor in good health (CMV status not recorded). Some clones in this sample may be carry-over from other donors' samples.

This clonotype was seen a few times. The chain carries TRBV28 and TRBJ1-5; D is unresolved. This CDR3 comprises 16 residues. Deletions cut 6 bases from V and 0 bases from J, with 15 bases between. Germline lookup yields CDR1 MDHEN and CDR2 SYDVKM. CDR3 sequence (DNA): TGTGCCAGCAGCCTGACCCTGCGGTATAGCAATCAGCCCCAGCATTTT. Encoded protein: CASSLTLRYSNQPQHF. The whole variable domain, filled in from reference TRBV28 and TRBJ1-5, reads DVKVTQSSRYLVKRTGEKVFLECVQDMDHENMFWYRQDPGLGLRLIYFSYDVKMKEKGDIPEGYSVSREKKERFSLILESASTNQTSMYLCASSLTLRYSNQPQHFGDGTRLSIL.

In its sample, this clonotype was seen many times. V usage is TRBV25-1 and J usage is TRBJ2-2; TRBD1 matches at 9 bases. The trim removed 4 bases at V and 3 bases at J, leaving 0 bases unmatched. Germline V lookup: CDR1 MGHDK, CDR2 SYGVNS. The CDR3 is 14 residues long. The CDR3 DNA reads TGTGCCAGCAGTGGGACAGGGGACACCGGGGAGCTGTTTTTT. Encoded protein: CASSGTGDTGELFF.

This clonotype was recorded only once. CDR3 DNA: TGTGCCAGCAGGAGGCCCGGATATGAGCAGTTCTTC. Translated, it gives CASRRPGYEQFF. This chain joins TRBV6-2 or TRBV6-3 and TRBJ2-1, with D uncertain. Germline CDR1 MNHEY, CDR2 SVGEGT. Trimming took 6 bases from V and 8 from J, leaving 11 bases between them. The CDR3 loop spans 12 amino acids.

Only a few counts were recorded for this clonotype. The rearrangement links TRBV12-3 or TRBV12-4 to TRBJ1-3; TRBD1 matches 8 bases. V was clipped by 7 bases and J by 6 bases; unmatched bases: 8. This CDR3 has 14 residues. The CDR3 DNA reads TGTGCCAGCAACCCGACAGGGGCGGTAAACACCATATATTTT. Its protein product is CASNPTGAVNTIYF.

This clonotype came up many times. This sequence joins TRBV4-1 and TRBJ1-1; the D is unclear. The germline CDR1 and CDR2 sequences are MGHRA and YSYEKL. V shed 0 bases and J shed 4 bases, with 6 bases lying between them. CDR3 length: 13 residues. The CDR3 here is CASSQEGPTEAFF. CDR3 DNA: TGCGCCAGCAGCCAAGAAGGACCCACTGAAGCTTTCTTT.

The table lists this clonotype with many counts. The genes are TRBV11-2 and TRBJ2-2; 7 positions agree with TRBD2. The CDR3 sequence is 14 residues long. V shed 8 bases and J 7 bases; nucleotides not matched to a gene: 10. Per germline, CDR1 SGHAT and CDR2 FQNNGV. DNA for the CDR3: TGTGCCAGCCTCGACGGGAGGATGGACGGGGAGCTGTTTTTT. It is translated as CASLDGRMDGELFF.

This clonotype has a count of ten or more. The CDR3 DNA follows: TGTGCCAGCAGGGCACAGGGGGCACTCGGCACAGATACGCAGTATTTT. Translating it yields CASRAQGALGTDTQYF. This chain connects TRBV7-8 to TRBJ2-3; 9 nucleotides line up with TRBD1. V shed 6 bases, J shed 1 base, and the junction held 8 bases outside the gene matches. Germline lookup yields CDR1 SGHVS and CDR2 FQNEAQ. The CDR3 consists of 16 residues.

To note about this clonotype: Given a much more abundant clone one base away, this may be a read error. The V call is TRBV6-5, the J call TRBJ2-7, with a tentative D call TRBD2 (6 bases). V was cut by 2 bases and J by 6 bases, with 11 bases left in between. Germline V CDR1 and CDR2: MNHEY, SVGAGI. The CDR3 loop spans 13 amino acids. In DNA form, the CDR3 reads TGTGCCAGCAGTTACGGGAGGCCGGGCGAGCAGTACTTC. Translated, it gives CASSYGRPGEQYF.

This clonotype has only a few counts. The chain joins TRBV12-3 or TRBV12-4 to TRBJ1-1; D gene unclear. This CDR3 is 14 amino acids long. Trimming stripped 4 bases from V and 7 bases from J, with 16 bases between. Here the CDR3 DNA reads TGTGCCAGCAGTTCGTTCCCCAGGTCAAATGAAGCTTTCTTT. Encoded protein: CASSSFPRSNEAFF.

This clonotype was seen only a few times. The genes are TRBV20-1 and TRBJ2-4; D unclear. There are 13 residues in the CDR3. Per germline, CDR1 DFQATT and CDR2 SNEGSKA (reference sequence). V was pared by 3 bases and J by 1 base, with 7 bases between. The CDR3 bases are TGCAGTGCTAGGCCGGTGGCCAAAAACATTCAGTACTTC. This sequence encodes CSARPVAKNIQYF.

This clonotype has just a few counts. V gene TRBV24-1 combines with J gene TRBJ2-3, with TRBD2 matching over 16 bases. Germline V gene data show CDR1 as KGHDR and CDR2 as SFDVKD. V was pared by 6 bases and J by 6 bases, with 5 bases of the junction left unmatched. The CDR3 runs to 16 residues. CDR3 in amino acids: CATSPGTSGRADTQYF. The CDR3 DNA reads TGTGCCACCAGTCCCGGGACTAGCGGGAGGGCGGATACGCAGTATTTT.

This clonotype was observed a handful of times. The CDR3 DNA reads as TGCAGTGCGTCCGGGACTAGCGGGGGGGCCCGAGAGACCCAGTACTTC. It specifies CSASGTSGGARETQYF. The chain joins TRBV20-1 to TRBJ2-5; 16 bases map to TRBD2. Germline-derived CDR1 and CDR2 are DFQATT and SNEGSKA (reference sequence). The CDR3 consists of 16 residues. Trimming cost V 6 bases and J 4 bases; bases outside gene matches: 8.

The rearrangement uses TRBV3-1 and TRBJ1-1, with D possibly matching TRBD1 (6 bases). V lost 1 base to trimming and J lost 3 bases, with 9 bases between them. This CDR3 is built from 14 residues. Germline CDR1 LGHDT, CDR2 YNNKEL (reference sequence). The CDR3 loop is CASSQADSDTEAFF. CDR3 coding DNA: TGTGCCAGCAGCCAAGCGGACAGCGACACTGAAGCTTTCTTT.

In this sample, this clonotype turned up a few times. The CDR3 reads CASSVRQGGYTF. The CDR3 DNA reads as TGTGCCAGCAGCGTCCGACAGGGAGGCTACACCTTC. This chain links TRBV5-6 with TRBJ1-2, with 7 nucleotides matching TRBD1. There are 12 residues in the CDR3. Germline V gene data show CDR1 as SGHDT and CDR2 as YYEEEE. V shed 4 bases and J 8 bases; nucleotides not matched to a gene: 5.

This clonotype was found many times. The genes are TRBV12-3 or TRBV12-4 and TRBJ2-1; D not certain. Trimming removed 7 bases at V and 8 bases at J, with 18 bases between. This CDR3 is built from 14 residues. The CDR3 DNA follows: TGTGCCAGCACCAATCCCACCCTAAGGGATGAGCAGTTCTTC. Translation: CASTNPTLRDEQFF.

In this sample, this clonotype turned up a few times. This chain links TRBV7-9 with TRBJ2-2; 7 positions match TRBD1. This CDR3 comprises 14 residues. The germline gives CDR1 SEHNR, CDR2 FQNEAQ (reference sequence). V trimming: 10 bases; J trimming: 5 bases; junction bases outside the gene matches: 10. The chain's CDR3 is CATQPGQRTGELFF. In nucleotides, the CDR3 is TGTGCCACCCAGCCGGGACAGAGAACCGGGGAGCTGTTTTTT. The variable domain in full, with the rest retrieved from reference TRBV7-9 and TRBJ2-2, is DTGVSQNPRHKITKRGQNVTFRCDPISEHNRLYWYRQTLGQGPEFLTYFQNEAQLEKSRLLSDRFSAERPKGSFSTLEIQRTEQGDSAMYLCATQPGQRTGELFFGEGSRLTVL.

About this clonotype: This may be a read error: a much more frequent sequence differs by one nucleotide. The V call is TRBV12-3 or TRBV12-4, the J call TRBJ1-2, with TRBD1 as a possible D gene (6 bases). Trimming removed 5 bases from V and 6 bases from J, with 13 bases in between. The CDR3 has 13 residues. The CDR3 nucleotides are TGTGCCAGCAGTGGACAGTCTTGTGATGGCTACACCTTC. Amino acid sequence: CASSGQSCDGYTF.

This clonotype came up a few times. The chain has TRBV12-5 and TRBJ2-7; 7 bases match TRBD1. CDR3 length: 14 residues. Germline V gives CDR1 LGHNT, CDR2 FRNRAP. J lost 1 base, V lost 6 bases, and 6 bases had no gene match. The CDR3 region is CASGPTGLSYEQYF. In DNA form, the CDR3 reads TGTGCTAGTGGCCCGACAGGGCTTTCCTACGAGCAGTACTTC.